This TCR beta chain was found in a study of siplizumab effects on memory and regulatory T cells. General study points: Proliferating Tregs taken from siplizumab cultures were not shown to have a confirmed suppressive function. Naive versus memory phenotype went unassigned for roughly 75-96% of proliferating CD4+ or CD8+ clones.

Of note for this clone: Its target is not known.

Assays were performed on roughly 10^5 TCR templates per sample. Only in-frame clones appear in the TCRdb table, and some are missing; sequencing was by immunoSEQ multiplex PCR. The repertoire holds some 110,000 clones, with roughly 94% as singletons. The germline V and J ends were trimmed by 0 bases and 1 base, with 7 bases remaining between them. The CDR3 has 14 residues. Per germline, CDR1 MGHRA and CDR2 YSYEKL. The sequenced sample was non-Treg CD4+ T cells sorted from blood. This chain connects TRBV4-1 to TRBJ2-7; D ambiguous. This TCR derives from a human donor in good health. The CDR3 DNA reads as TGCGCCAGCAGCCAAGACGGAACATCCTACGAGCAGTACTTC. It yields the protein CASSQDGTSYEQYF.